This T cell receptor beta chain was retrieved from a study of cytomegalovirus exposure and HLA in healthy donors. Study results and caveats: A later analysis revealed that TCR association rates differed between HLA loci, peaking at DRB1 and bottoming out at HLA-C. Sequencing likely produced, as an artifact, a cluster of highly shared sequence variants. Rarity held for most TCR sequences, but there were some public TCRs that occurred in many donors.

CDR1 is SGHNT and CDR2 is YYREEE in the germline V gene (reference sequence). This CDR3 has 17 amino acids. V lost 0 bases, J lost 0 bases, and 10 bases lay in between. Comments on this clone: Antigen unknown.

Although they were nominally healthy when sampled, donors likely had unrecorded immune exposures. Both 60 Vbeta primers and 13 Jbeta primers went into the PCR. Assay: immunoSEQ multiplex PCR; the TCRdb copy retains only in-frame clones and omits some. Its table lists 110,000 to 150,000 clones. This chain uses TRBV5-4 with TRBJ2-6; D possibly corresponds to TRBD1 (5 bases). The sequence was collected from a man aged 40-50 years in good health and CMV-seronegative. Specimen: PBMCs. This CDR3 reads CASSLAGPLSGANVLTF. The CDR3 DNA reads as TGTGCCAGCAGCTTGGCAGGGCCCCTCTCTGGGGCCAACGTCCTGACTTTC.